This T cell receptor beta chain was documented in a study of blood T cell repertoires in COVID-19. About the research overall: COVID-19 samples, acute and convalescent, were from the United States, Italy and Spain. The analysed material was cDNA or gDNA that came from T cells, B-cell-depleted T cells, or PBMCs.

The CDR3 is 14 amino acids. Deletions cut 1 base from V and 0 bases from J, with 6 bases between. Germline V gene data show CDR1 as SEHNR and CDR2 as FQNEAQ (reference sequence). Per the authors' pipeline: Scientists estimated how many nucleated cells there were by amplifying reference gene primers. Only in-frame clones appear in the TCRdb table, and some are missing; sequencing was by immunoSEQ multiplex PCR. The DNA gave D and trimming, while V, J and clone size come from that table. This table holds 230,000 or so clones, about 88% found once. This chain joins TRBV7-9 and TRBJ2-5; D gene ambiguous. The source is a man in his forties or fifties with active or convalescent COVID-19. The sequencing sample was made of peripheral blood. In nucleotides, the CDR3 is TGTGCCAGCAGCTTAGACATATACCAAGAGACCCAGTACTTC. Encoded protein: CASSLDIYQETQYF.